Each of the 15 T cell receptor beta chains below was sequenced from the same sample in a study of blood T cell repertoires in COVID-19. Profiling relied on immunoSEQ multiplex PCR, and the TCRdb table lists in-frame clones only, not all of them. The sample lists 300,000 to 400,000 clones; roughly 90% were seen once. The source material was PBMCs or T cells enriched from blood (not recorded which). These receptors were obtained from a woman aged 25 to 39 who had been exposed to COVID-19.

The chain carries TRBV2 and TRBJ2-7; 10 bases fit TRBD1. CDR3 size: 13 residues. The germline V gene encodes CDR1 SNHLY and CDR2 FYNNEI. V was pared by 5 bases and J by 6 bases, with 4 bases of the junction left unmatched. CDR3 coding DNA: TGTGCCAGCAGTCGACAGGGGGCGAGCGAGCAGTACTTC. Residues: CASSRQGASEQYF.

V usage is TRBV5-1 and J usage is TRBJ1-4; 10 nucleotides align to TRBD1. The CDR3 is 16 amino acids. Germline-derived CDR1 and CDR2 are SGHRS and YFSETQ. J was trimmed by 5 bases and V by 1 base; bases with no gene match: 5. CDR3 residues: CASSLTKGQGNEKLFF. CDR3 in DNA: TGCGCCAGCAGCTTGACGAAGGGACAGGGGAATGAAAAACTGTTTTTT.

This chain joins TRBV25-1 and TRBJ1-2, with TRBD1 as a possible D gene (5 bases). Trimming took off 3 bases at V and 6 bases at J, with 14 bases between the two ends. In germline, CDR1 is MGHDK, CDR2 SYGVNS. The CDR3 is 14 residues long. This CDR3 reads CASSDNPGLNGYTF. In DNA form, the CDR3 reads TGTGCCAGCAGTGATAATCCGGGACTGAATGGCTACACCTTC.

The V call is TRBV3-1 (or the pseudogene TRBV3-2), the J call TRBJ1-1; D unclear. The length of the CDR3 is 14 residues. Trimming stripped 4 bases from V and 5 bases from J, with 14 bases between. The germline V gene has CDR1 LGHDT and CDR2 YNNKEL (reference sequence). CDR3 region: CASSRWREKTEAFF. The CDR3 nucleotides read TGTGCCAGCAGCCGGTGGCGGGAGAAAACTGAAGCTTTCTTT.

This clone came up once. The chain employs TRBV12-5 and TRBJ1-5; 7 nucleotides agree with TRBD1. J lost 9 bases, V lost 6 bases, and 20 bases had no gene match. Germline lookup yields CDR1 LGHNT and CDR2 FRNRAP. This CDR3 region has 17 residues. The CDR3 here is CASGPSGTVSLESPQHF. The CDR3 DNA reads TGTGCTAGTGGCCCTTCTGGGACAGTCTCTTTGGAATCGCCCCAGCATTTT.

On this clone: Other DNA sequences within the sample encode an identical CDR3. The CDR3 loop reads CASSPPGTGGGYGYTF. CDR3 sequence (DNA): TGTGCCAGCTCACCACCGGGCACAGGGGGCGGATATGGCTACACCTTC. The genes are TRBV18 and TRBJ1-2; 9 nucleotides align to TRBD1. This CDR3 contains 16 residues. Germline V gene lookup returns CDR1 KGHSH and CDR2 LQKENI. Trimming cost V 0 bases and J 5 bases; bases outside gene matches: 7.

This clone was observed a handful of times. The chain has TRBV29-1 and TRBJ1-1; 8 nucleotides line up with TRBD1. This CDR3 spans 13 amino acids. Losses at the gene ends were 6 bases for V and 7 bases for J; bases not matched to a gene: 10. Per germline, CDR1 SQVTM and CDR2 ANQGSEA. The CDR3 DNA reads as TGCAGCGTCGCCTCGAGGACAGGGATTGAAGCTTTCTTT. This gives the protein CSVASRTGIEAFF.

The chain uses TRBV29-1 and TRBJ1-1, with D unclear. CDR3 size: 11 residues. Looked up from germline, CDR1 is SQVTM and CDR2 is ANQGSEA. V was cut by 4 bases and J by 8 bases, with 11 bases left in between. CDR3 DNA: TGCAGCGTTGTTTCCGCCCGGGAAGCTTTCTTT. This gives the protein CSVVSAREAFF. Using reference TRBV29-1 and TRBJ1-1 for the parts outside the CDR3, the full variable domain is SAVISQKPSRDICQRGTSLTIQCQVDSQVTMMFWYRQQPGQSLTLIATANQGSEATYESGFVIDKFPISRPNLTFSTLTVSNMSPEDSSIYLCSVVSAREAFFGQGTRLTVV.

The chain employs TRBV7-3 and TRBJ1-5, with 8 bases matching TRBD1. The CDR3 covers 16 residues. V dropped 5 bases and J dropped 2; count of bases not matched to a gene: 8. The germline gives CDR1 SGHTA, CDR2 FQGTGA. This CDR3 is CASSASGGDGNQPQHF. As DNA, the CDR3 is TGTGCCAGCAGCGCCTCAGGGGGCGATGGCAATCAGCCCCAGCATTTT.

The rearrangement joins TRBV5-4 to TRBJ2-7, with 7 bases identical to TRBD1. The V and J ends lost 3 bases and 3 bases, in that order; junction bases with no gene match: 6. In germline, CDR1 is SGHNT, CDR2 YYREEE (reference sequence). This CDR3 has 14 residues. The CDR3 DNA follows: TGTGCCAGCAGCTATTACAGGGGTAGCTACGAGCAGTACTTC. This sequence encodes CASSYYRGSYEQYF. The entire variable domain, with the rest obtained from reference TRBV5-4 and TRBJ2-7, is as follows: ETGVTQSPTHLIKTRGQQVTLRCSSQSGHNTVSWYQQALGQGPQFIFQYYREEENGRGNFPPRFSGLQFPNYSSELNVNALELDDSALYLCASSYYRGSYEQYFGPGTRLTVT.

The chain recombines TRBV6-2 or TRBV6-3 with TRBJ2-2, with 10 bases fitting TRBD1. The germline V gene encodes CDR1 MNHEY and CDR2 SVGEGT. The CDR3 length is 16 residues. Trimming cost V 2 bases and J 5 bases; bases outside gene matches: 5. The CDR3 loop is CASSYRDRGPTGELFF. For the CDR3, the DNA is TGTGCCAGCAGTTACCGAGACAGGGGGCCAACCGGGGAGCTGTTTTTT.

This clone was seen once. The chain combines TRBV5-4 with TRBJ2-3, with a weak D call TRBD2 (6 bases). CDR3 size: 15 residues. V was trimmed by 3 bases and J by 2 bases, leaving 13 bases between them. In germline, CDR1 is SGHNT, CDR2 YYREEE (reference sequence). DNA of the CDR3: TGTGCCAGCAGCTCCCCCGGGACTCCCACAGATACGCAGTATTTT. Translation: CASSSPGTPTDTQYF.

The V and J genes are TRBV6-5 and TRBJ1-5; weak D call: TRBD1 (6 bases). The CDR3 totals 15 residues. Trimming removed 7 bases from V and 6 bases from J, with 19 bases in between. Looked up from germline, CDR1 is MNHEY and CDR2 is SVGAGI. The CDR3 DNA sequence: TGTGCCAGCATAGGGGCCAGGGGTAGGAGTCAGCCCCAGCATTTT. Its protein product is CASIGARGRSQPQHF.

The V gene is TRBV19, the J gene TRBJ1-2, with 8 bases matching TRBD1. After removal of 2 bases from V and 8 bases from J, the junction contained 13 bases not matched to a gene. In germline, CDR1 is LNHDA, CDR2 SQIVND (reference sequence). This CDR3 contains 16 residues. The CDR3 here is CASSISWTPGQGGYTF. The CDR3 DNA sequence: TGTGCCAGTAGTATAAGTTGGACCCCCGGACAGGGCGGCTACACCTTC.

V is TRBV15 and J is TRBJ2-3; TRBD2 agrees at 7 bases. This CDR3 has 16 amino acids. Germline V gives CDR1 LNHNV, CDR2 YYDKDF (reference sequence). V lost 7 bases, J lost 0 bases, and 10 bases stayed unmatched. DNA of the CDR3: TGTGCCACCATCAAAGAGATGGGACTAAGCACAGATACGCAGTATTTT. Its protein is CATIKEMGLSTDTQYF.